The clone carrying this TCR beta chain was detected a few times. Sequencing used immunoSEQ multiplex PCR; TCRdb keeps in-frame clones, though not all of them. The sample holds over 5,000 clones, 71% seen once. The germline CDR1 and CDR2 sequences are SNHLY and FYNNEI. This CDR3 region has 16 residues. V lost 7 bases to trimming and J lost 1 base, with 17 bases between them. The data derive from a study of immune cell composition in non-small cell lung cancer. Normal lung was sampled as far from the tumour as possible, at least 3 cm. The chain employs TRBV2 and TRBJ1-3, with a tentative D call TRBD1 (5 bases). This clonotype was obtained from a human donor with non-small cell lung cancer. The sequenced sample consisted of non-adjacent lung tissue. CDR3 region: CASIREGIPSGNTIYF. The CDR3 DNA reads as TGTGCCAGCATTCGGGAGGGGATCCCATCTGGAAACACCATATATTTT.